This T cell receptor beta chain was profiled in a study of beta chain features in type 1 diabetes. General observations from the study: People with Type 1 diabetes carried modestly yet significantly shorter TCRB CDR3s in all four CD4+ subsets. PCR, the amplification step, might favor shorter templates, equally in patients and controls.

A CD45RO/CCR7/CD25/CD127/CD95/CD27 panel sorted naive, central memory, regulatory and stem cell-like memory CD4+ cells. Isolated RNA was reverse transcribed in full, so expressed TCRB transcripts were sequenced. Sequencing used immunoSEQ multiplex PCR; TCRdb keeps in-frame clones, though not all of them. Of fewer than 350,000 clones in the sample, approximately 16% were seen once. In the case of this clone: The target antigen is unknown.

V was pared by 4 bases and J by 4 bases, with 8 bases of the junction left unmatched. CDR1 SGHDT and CDR2 YYEEEE come from the germline V gene. The CDR3 extends over 15 amino acids. The sequenced sample was naive CD4+ T cells from blood. This sequence was found in a young man with type 1 diabetes. This chain uses TRBV5-6 with TRBJ2-4, with 7 bases identical to TRBD2. Here the CDR3 reads CASSLGGRLKNIQYF. The CDR3 nucleotides read TGTGCCAGCAGCCTGGGAGGGAGACTTAAAAACATTCAGTACTTC.